These T cell receptor beta chains were read from a single sample in a study of control samples from healthy donors and cancer patients. TCRdb's copy holds only in-frame clones and misses some; the assay was immunoSEQ multiplex PCR. This sample carries some 150,000 clones, around 94% of them seen once, and the ten largest clones take around 13%. The sample taken for sequencing was blood. The origin of the receptors is a man aged 35 to 55 in good health. The CDR3 runs from the conserved cysteine through the conserved F or W. The order of the fields is clone size, J gene, D gene, V gene, CDR3 protein, CDR3 DNA. The D gene is left open where the match is weak. Expanded clones get a size class; other rows say once, few or many, or leave the size out.

clone size: NA; J gene: TRBJ2-1; D gene: TRBD1; V gene: TRBV6-5; CDR3 protein: CASRATGSYNEQFF; CDR3 DNA: TGTGCCAGCAGAGCGACAGGGAGTTACAATGAGCAGTTCTTC
clone size: NA; J gene: TRBJ1-2; D gene: NA; V gene: TRBV6-2/TRBV6-3; CDR3 protein: CASSYDERNGYTF; CDR3 DNA: TGTGCCAGCAGTTACGATGAAAGAAATGGCTACACCTTC
clone size: NA; J gene: TRBJ1-4; D gene: NA; V gene: TRBV7-9; CDR3 protein: CASSLGPPYREEKLFF; CDR3 DNA: TGTGCCAGCAGCCTGGGACCCCCTTATCGTGAAGAAAAACTGTTTTTT
clone size: NA; J gene: TRBJ1-2; D gene: NA; V gene: TRBV29-1; CDR3 protein: CSAGRDGGYGYTF; CDR3 DNA: TGCAGCGCCGGACGGGACGGGGGCTATGGCTACACCTTC
clone size: NA; J gene: TRBJ1-1; D gene: NA; V gene: TRBV7-9; CDR3 protein: CASSPQKAFF; CDR3 DNA: TGTGCCAGCAGCCCCCAGAAGGCTTTCTTT
clone size: once; J gene: TRBJ2-1; D gene: TRBD2; V gene: TRBV24-1; CDR3 protein: CATSPGLAGGWGEQFF; CDR3 DNA: TGTGCCACCAGTCCGGGACTAGCGGGGGGATGGGGTGAGCAGTTCTTC
clone size: NA; J gene: TRBJ1-4; D gene: NA; V gene: TRBV2; CDR3 protein: CASIGQARAEKLFF; CDR3 DNA: TGTGCCAGCATCGGACAAGCGAGGGCTGAAAAACTGTTTTTT
clone size: NA; J gene: TRBJ2-7; D gene: TRBD2; V gene: TRBV11-2; CDR3 protein: CASSPGRGLNEQYF; CDR3 DNA: TGTGCCAGCAGCCCTGGGAGGGGCCTCAACGAGCAGTACTTC
clone size: NA; J gene: TRBJ1-4; D gene: TRBD1; V gene: TRBV4-1; CDR3 protein: CASSQGQDRGTATNEKLFF; CDR3 DNA: TGCGCCAGCAGCCAAGGACAGGACAGGGGGACGGCAACTAATGAAAAACTGTTTTTT
clone size: NA; J gene: TRBJ2-1; D gene: NA; V gene: TRBV11-2; CDR3 protein: CASSLGFRGSDEQFF; CDR3 DNA: TGTGCCAGCAGCTTAGGGTTTCGGGGTTCAGATGAGCAGTTCTTC
clone size: NA; J gene: TRBJ1-5; D gene: TRBD1; V gene: TRBV28; CDR3 protein: CASSLGTGPNQPQHF; CDR3 DNA: TGTGCCAGCAGTTTAGGGACAGGCCCTAATCAGCCCCAGCATTTT
clone size: NA; J gene: TRBJ2-1; D gene: TRBD2; V gene: TRBV7-9; CDR3 protein: CASSFGLAGVEQFF; CDR3 DNA: TGTGCCAGCAGCTTTGGACTAGCGGGAGTTGAGCAGTTCTTC
clone size: few; J gene: TRBJ2-3; D gene: TRBD2; V gene: TRBV2; CDR3 protein: CASSEGSGTNTDTQYF; CDR3 DNA: TGTGCCAGCTCTGAGGGTAGCGGGACCAACACAGATACGCAGTATTTT
clone size: NA; J gene: TRBJ1-2; D gene: TRBD1; V gene: TRBV4-2; CDR3 protein: CASSQAGQLNYGYTF; CDR3 DNA: TGTGCCAGCAGCCAAGCGGGACAGTTAAACTATGGCTACACCTTC
clone size: NA; J gene: TRBJ1-2; D gene: TRBD1; V gene: TRBV27; CDR3 protein: CASTNDRDDGYTF; CDR3 DNA: TGTGCCAGCACCAATGACAGGGATGATGGCTACACCTTC
clone size: NA; J gene: TRBJ2-7; D gene: NA; V gene: TRBV30; CDR3 protein: CAWSVNRDYEQYF; CDR3 DNA: TGTGCCTGGAGTGTAAACAGGGACTACGAGCAGTACTTC
clone size: NA; J gene: TRBJ2-7; D gene: NA; V gene: TRBV9; CDR3 protein: CASSREAVSYEQYF; CDR3 DNA: TGTGCCAGCAGTCGGGAAGCGGTCTCCTACGAGCAGTACTTC
clone size: NA; J gene: TRBJ2-7; D gene: NA; V gene: TRBV6-1; CDR3 protein: CASSESAPREQYF; CDR3 DNA: TGTGCCAGCAGTGAATCGGCCCCTCGAGAGCAGTACTTC
clone size: NA; J gene: TRBJ2-1; D gene: TRBD2; V gene: TRBV11-2; CDR3 protein: CASSLISGLASNEQFF; CDR3 DNA: TGTGCCAGCAGCTTAATTTCGGGACTAGCAAGTAATGAGCAGTTCTTC
clone size: NA; J gene: TRBJ1-2; D gene: NA; V gene: TRBV6-5; CDR3 protein: CASSSFNYGYTF; CDR3 DNA: TGTGCCAGCAGTTCCTTTAACTATGGCTACACCTTC
clone size: NA; J gene: TRBJ2-3; D gene: NA; V gene: TRBV7-9; CDR3 protein: CASSLDFSGKADTQYF; CDR3 DNA: TGTGCCAGCAGCTTAGATTTTTCGGGAAAAGCAGATACGCAGTATTTT
clone size: NA; J gene: TRBJ1-2; D gene: NA; V gene: TRBV28; CDR3 protein: CASSLRERLYGYTF; CDR3 DNA: TGTGCCAGCTCCCTTCGCGAAAGGCTTTATGGCTACACCTTC
clone size: NA; J gene: TRBJ2-3; D gene: TRBD2; V gene: TRBV18; CDR3 protein: CASSPSAGGTDTQYF; CDR3 DNA: TGTGCCAGCTCACCATCAGCGGGGGGCACAGATACGCAGTATTTT
clone size: NA; J gene: TRBJ1-1; D gene: NA; V gene: TRBV4-1; CDR3 protein: CASSHDESTEAFF; CDR3 DNA: TGCGCCAGCAGCCATGACGAGTCCACTGAAGCTTTCTTT
clone size: NA; J gene: TRBJ1-5; D gene: NA; V gene: TRBV6-5; CDR3 protein: CASSPREDSNQPQHF; CDR3 DNA: TGTGCCAGCAGCCCGAGGGAGGATAGCAATCAGCCCCAGCATTTT
clone size: NA; J gene: TRBJ1-2; D gene: NA; V gene: TRBV5-1; CDR3 protein: CASSWRGGSYGYTF; CDR3 DNA: TGCGCCAGCAGCTGGAGAGGAGGGAGCTATGGCTACACCTTC
clone size: NA; J gene: TRBJ2-7; D gene: NA; V gene: TRBV25-1; CDR3 protein: CASSGLARPYEQYF; CDR3 DNA: TGTGCCAGCAGTGGGCTAGCTAGACCCTACGAGCAGTACTTC
clone size: NA; J gene: TRBJ2-5; D gene: TRBD1; V gene: TRBV27; CDR3 protein: CASSRDSQETQYF; CDR3 DNA: TGTGCCAGCAGTCGGGACAGCCAAGAGACCCAGTACTTC
clone size: NA; J gene: TRBJ2-5; D gene: NA; V gene: TRBV7-8; CDR3 protein: CASRDRLKKETQYF; CDR3 DNA: TGTGCCAGCAGGGACAGACTGAAAAAAGAGACCCAGTACTTC
clone size: once; J gene: TRBJ1-5; D gene: NA; V gene: TRBV4-3; CDR3 protein: CASSQGRVSNQPQHF; CDR3 DNA: TGCGCCAGCAGCCAAGGTCGGGTGAGCAATCAGCCCCAGCATTTT
clone size: NA; J gene: TRBJ1-1; D gene: NA; V gene: TRBV30; CDR3 protein: CAWSSGNTEAFF; CDR3 DNA: TGTGCCTGGAGTTCAGGGAACACTGAAGCTTTCTTT
clone size: NA; J gene: TRBJ2-7; D gene: NA; V gene: TRBV6-5; CDR3 protein: CASKRIRDANYEQYF; CDR3 DNA: TGTGCCAGCAAGAGGATCCGGGACGCCAACTACGAGCAGTACTTC
clone size: NA; J gene: TRBJ2-3; D gene: NA; V gene: TRBV28; CDR3 protein: CASSLGADTQYF; CDR3 DNA: TGTGCCAGCAGCCTTGGGGCAGATACGCAGTATTTT
clone size: NA; J gene: TRBJ2-3; D gene: NA; V gene: TRBV18; CDR3 protein: CASSQRDRLTDTQYF; CDR3 DNA: TGTGCCAGCTCGCAGCGTGACAGACTCACAGATACGCAGTATTTT
clone size: NA; J gene: TRBJ1-4; D gene: TRBD1; V gene: TRBV24-1; CDR3 protein: CATSDRGQGIEKLFF; CDR3 DNA: TGTGCCACCAGTGACCGTGGACAGGGAATCGAAAAACTGTTTTTT
clone size: NA; J gene: TRBJ2-1; D gene: TRBD2; V gene: TRBV5-1; CDR3 protein: CASSVGRPIAGEQFF; CDR3 DNA: TGCGCCAGCAGCGTCGGGAGGCCGATCGCGGGTGAGCAGTTCTTC
clone size: once; J gene: TRBJ1-2; D gene: NA; V gene: TRBV10-2; CDR3 protein: CASSESRDLSGYTF; CDR3 DNA: TGCGCCAGCAGTGAGTCTAGGGACCTATCGGGCTACACCTTC
clone size: NA; J gene: TRBJ1-1; D gene: NA; V gene: TRBV3-1/TRBV3-2; CDR3 protein: CASSTQGPNTEAFF; CDR3 DNA: TGTGCCAGCAGCACACAGGGACCGAACACTGAAGCTTTCTTT
clone size: NA; J gene: TRBJ1-1; D gene: TRBD1; V gene: TRBV7-2; CDR3 protein: CASSLEGQGKAFF; CDR3 DNA: TGTGCCAGCAGCTTAGAGGGACAGGGAAAAGCTTTCTTT
clone size: NA; J gene: TRBJ2-2; D gene: NA; V gene: TRBV28; CDR3 protein: CAKQYDTGELFF; CDR3 DNA: TGTGCCAAACAGTACGACACCGGGGAGCTGTTTTTT
clone size: NA; J gene: TRBJ1-5; D gene: NA; V gene: TRBV15; CDR3 protein: CATSSQGKEPQHF; CDR3 DNA: TGTGCCACCAGCAGCCAGGGAAAGGAACCCCAGCATTTT
clone size: once; J gene: TRBJ2-3; D gene: NA; V gene: TRBV2; CDR3 protein: CASKYTDTQYF; CDR3 DNA: TGTGCCAGCAAGTACACAGATACGCAGTATTTT
clone size: NA; J gene: TRBJ1-5; D gene: NA; V gene: TRBV6-1; CDR3 protein: CASSEWGARNQPQHF; CDR3 DNA: TGTGCCAGCAGTGAATGGGGGGCCCGCAATCAGCCCCAGCATTTT
clone size: NA; J gene: TRBJ2-7; D gene: TRBD1; V gene: TRBV7-8; CDR3 protein: CASTRAGGVEQYF; CDR3 DNA: TGTGCCAGCACCAGAGCAGGGGGTGTCGAGCAGTACTTC
clone size: NA; J gene: TRBJ1-2; D gene: TRBD1; V gene: TRBV9; CDR3 protein: CASSATGQGTLHGYTF; CDR3 DNA: TGTGCCAGCAGCGCGACGGGACAGGGGACTTTACATGGCTACACCTTC
clone size: NA; J gene: TRBJ2-1; D gene: NA; V gene: TRBV7-9; CDR3 protein: CASSLGTGNEQFF; CDR3 DNA: TGTGCCAGCAGCCTGGGGACGGGCAATGAGCAGTTCTTC
clone size: NA; J gene: TRBJ2-3; D gene: TRBD1; V gene: TRBV5-4; CDR3 protein: CASSLGQGFGDTQYF; CDR3 DNA: TGTGCCAGCAGCTTGGGACAGGGCTTTGGAGATACGCAGTATTTT
clone size: NA; J gene: TRBJ1-3; D gene: NA; V gene: TRBV4-2; CDR3 protein: CASSQGGGGNTIYF; CDR3 DNA: TGTGCCAGCAGCCAAGGGGGTGGTGGAAACACCATATATTTT
clone size: NA; J gene: TRBJ1-6; D gene: NA; V gene: TRBV14; CDR3 protein: CASSQDPLGHSPLHF; CDR3 DNA: TGTGCCAGCAGCCAAGATCCTCTGGGGCATTCACCCCTCCACTTT
clone size: few; J gene: TRBJ1-5; D gene: TRBD1; V gene: TRBV4-3; CDR3 protein: CASSQSRGEPQHF; CDR3 DNA: TGCGCCAGCAGCCAAAGCAGGGGGGAGCCCCAGCATTTT
clone size: NA; J gene: TRBJ2-1; D gene: TRBD1; V gene: TRBV11-2; CDR3 protein: CASSTLGQGRNEQFF; CDR3 DNA: TGTGCCAGCAGCACATTGGGACAGGGGAGGAATGAGCAGTTCTTC
clone size: NA; J gene: TRBJ1-1; D gene: NA; V gene: TRBV25-1; CDR3 protein: CASYSGENTEAFF; CDR3 DNA: TGTGCCAGCTATAGCGGCGAAAACACTGAAGCTTTCTTT
clone size: NA; J gene: TRBJ1-1; D gene: TRBD1; V gene: TRBV5-4; CDR3 protein: CAWTGNTEAFF; CDR3 DNA: TGTGCCTGGACAGGGAACACTGAAGCTTTCTTT